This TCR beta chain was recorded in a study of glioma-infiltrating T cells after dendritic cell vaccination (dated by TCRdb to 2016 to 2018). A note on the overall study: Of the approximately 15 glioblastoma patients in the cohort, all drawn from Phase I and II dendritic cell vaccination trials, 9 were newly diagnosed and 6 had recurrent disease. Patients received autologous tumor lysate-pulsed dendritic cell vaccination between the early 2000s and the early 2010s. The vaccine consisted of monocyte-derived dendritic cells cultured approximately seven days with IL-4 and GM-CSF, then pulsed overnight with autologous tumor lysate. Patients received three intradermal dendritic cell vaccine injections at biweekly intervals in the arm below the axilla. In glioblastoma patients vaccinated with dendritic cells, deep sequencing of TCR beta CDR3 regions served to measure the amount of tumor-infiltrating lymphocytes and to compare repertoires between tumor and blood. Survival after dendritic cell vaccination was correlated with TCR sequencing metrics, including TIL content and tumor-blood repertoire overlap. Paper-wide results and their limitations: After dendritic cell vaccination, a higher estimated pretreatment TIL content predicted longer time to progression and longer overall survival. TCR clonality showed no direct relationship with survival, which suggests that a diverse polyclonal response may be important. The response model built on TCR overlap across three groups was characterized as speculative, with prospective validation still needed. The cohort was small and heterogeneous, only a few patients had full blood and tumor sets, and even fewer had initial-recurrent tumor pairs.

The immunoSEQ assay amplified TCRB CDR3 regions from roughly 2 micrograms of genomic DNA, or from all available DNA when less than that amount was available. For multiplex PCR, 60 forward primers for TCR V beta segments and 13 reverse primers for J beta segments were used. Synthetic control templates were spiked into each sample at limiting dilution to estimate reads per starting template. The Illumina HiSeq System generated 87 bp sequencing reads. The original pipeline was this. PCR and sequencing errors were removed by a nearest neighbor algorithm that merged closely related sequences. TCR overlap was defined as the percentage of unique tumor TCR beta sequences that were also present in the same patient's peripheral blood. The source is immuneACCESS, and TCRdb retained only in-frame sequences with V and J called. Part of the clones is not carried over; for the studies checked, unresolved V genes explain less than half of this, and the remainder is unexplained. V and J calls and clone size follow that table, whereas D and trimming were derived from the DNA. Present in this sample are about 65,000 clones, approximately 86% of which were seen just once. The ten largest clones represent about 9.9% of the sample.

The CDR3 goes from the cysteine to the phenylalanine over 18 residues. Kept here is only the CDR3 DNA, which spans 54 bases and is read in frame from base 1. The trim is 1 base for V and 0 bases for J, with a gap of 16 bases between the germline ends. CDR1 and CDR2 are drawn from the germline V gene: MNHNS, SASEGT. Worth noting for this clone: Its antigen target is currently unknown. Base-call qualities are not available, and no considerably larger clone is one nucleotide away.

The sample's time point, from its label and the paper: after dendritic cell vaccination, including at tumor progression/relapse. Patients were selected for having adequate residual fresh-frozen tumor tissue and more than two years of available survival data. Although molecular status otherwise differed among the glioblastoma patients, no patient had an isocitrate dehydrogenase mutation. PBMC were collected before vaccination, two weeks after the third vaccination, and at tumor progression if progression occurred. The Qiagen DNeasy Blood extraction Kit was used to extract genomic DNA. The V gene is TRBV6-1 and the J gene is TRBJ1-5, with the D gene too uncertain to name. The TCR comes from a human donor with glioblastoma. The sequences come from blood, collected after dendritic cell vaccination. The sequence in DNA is TGTGCCAGCAGTGAAGGCGGCAGCGCATTATATAGCAATCAGCCCCAGCATTTT. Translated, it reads CASSEGGSALYSNQPQHF.